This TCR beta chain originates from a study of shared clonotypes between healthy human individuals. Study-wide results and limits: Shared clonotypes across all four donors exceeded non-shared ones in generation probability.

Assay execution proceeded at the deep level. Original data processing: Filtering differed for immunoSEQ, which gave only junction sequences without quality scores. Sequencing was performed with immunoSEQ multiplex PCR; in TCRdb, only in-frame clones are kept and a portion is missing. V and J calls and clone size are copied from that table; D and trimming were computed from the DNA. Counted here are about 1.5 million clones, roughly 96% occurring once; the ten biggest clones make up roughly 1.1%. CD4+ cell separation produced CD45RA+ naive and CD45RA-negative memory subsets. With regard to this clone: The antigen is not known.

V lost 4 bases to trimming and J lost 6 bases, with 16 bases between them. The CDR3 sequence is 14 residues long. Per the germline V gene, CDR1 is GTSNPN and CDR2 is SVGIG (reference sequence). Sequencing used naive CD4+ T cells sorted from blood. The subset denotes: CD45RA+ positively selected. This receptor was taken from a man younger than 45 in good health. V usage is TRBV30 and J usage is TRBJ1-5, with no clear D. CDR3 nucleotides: TGTGCCTGGATGGGTCAAACAGAACGTCAGCCCCAGCATTTT. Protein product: CAWMGQTERQPQHF.